This T cell receptor (beta chain) originates from a study of identical twins. TCRdb passed the 5' RACE reads through MiXCR, listing each CDR3 protein once. This sample has around 680,000 distinct CDR3 sequences, with 8.6% found just once. This clonotype was observed many times. These data are also associated with another study on yellow fever vaccine responses in identical twins.

Sequencing was carried out using PBMCs. The sequence was collected from a woman between 18 and 30 years old in good health.

This CDR3 reads CASSLADSFDIQYF. CDR3 bases: TGCGCCAGCAGCTTGGCGGACAGCTTTGACATTCAGTACTTC. The chain uses TRBV5-1 and TRBJ2-4, with D possibly being TRBD1 (6 bases). Germline V gene lookup returns CDR1 SGHRS and CDR2 YFSETQ. The CDR3 consists of 14 residues. The V and J ends lost 0 bases and 8 bases respectively, with 12 bases between them.